The clone carrying this TCR beta chain came up a few times. The antigen is unknown. Trimming pared 8 bases from V and 0 bases from J, leaving 10 bases between. The CDR3 covers 13 residues. CDR1 and CDR2 (germline): MRHNA, SNTAGT. The PCR ran on 60 Vbeta and 13 Jbeta primers. Assay: immunoSEQ multiplex PCR; the TCRdb copy retains only in-frame clones and omits some. The top ten hold 2.5% to 4% of the sample, which has around 93,000 clones, around 84% seen once. The data derive from a study of cytomegalovirus exposure and HLA in healthy donors. Study findings and constraints: Accurate prediction of HLA-A and HLA-B alleles (for most subjects) was reportedly achieved from TCR beta sequences. Some 150 TCR beta chains were listed as cytomegalovirus-associated.

The rearrangement links TRBV6-4 to TRBJ1-1; D remains ambiguous. The source material was PBMCs. This receptor was obtained from a woman aged 35 to 49 in good health and CMV-seronegative. The CDR3 region is CASAQWLNTEAFF. The CDR3 coding sequence is TGTGCCAGCGCTCAGTGGCTGAACACTGAAGCTTTCTTT.